The next 25 T cell receptor beta chains were all read from a single sample in a study of shared T cell receptors in the human thymus. Sequencing used immunoSEQ multiplex PCR; TCRdb keeps in-frame clones, though not all of them. The table includes about 380,000 clones, approximately 95% detected once. Source material: thymocytes. The receptors originated from a human donor.

The rearrangement links TRBV14 to TRBJ1-4; tentative D call: TRBD1 (6 bases). Germline-derived CDR1 and CDR2 are SGHDN and FVKESK. This CDR3 is 12 amino acids long. Trimming removed 4 bases from V and 9 bases from J, with 9 bases in between. DNA of the CDR3: TGTGCCAGCAGCCCGGGGACACAAAAACTGTTTTTT. Translated, it gives CASSPGTQKLFF.

The J gene is TRBJ2-1, the V gene TRBV28; D tentatively reads TRBD1 or TRBD2 (5 bases each). The CDR3 extends over 13 amino acids. Germline V gene data show CDR1 as MDHEN and CDR2 as SYDVKM. With 9 bases removed from V and 9 bases from J, the gap between germline ends came to 18 bases. CDR3 sequence reads: CASTGAGPSEQFF. CDR3 bases: TGTGCCAGTACCGGGGCAGGCCCTAGTGAGCAGTTCTTC.

The gene calls are TRBV30 and TRBJ2-7; TRBD1 agrees at 10 bases. V shed 1 base and J 6 bases; nucleotides not matched to a gene: 3. This CDR3 is 13 amino acids long. Germline CDR1 is GTSNPN and CDR2 is SVGIG (reference sequence). CDR3 amino acids: CAWSEGTGVEQYF. The CDR3 bases are TGTGCCTGGAGTGAAGGGACAGGGGTCGAGCAGTACTTC.

J is TRBJ2-7 and V is TRBV27; TRBD2 matches 10 bases. Trimming cost V 11 bases and J 3 bases; bases outside gene matches: 16. Germline-derived CDR1 and CDR2 are MNHEY and SMNVEV (reference sequence). The CDR3 consists of 16 residues. CDR3 DNA: TGTGCCGCATCAAGGCTAGCGGGAGTTGCGGACTACGAGCAGTACTTC. Translation gives CAASRLAGVADYEQYF.

In this sample, this clone turned up once. This chain connects TRBV19 to TRBJ2-3, with TRBD1 matching 9 bases. The CDR3 length is 17 residues. Germline V CDR1 and CDR2: LNHDA, SQIVND (reference sequence). The V segment lost 3 bases and the J segment 1 base; nucleotides outside the gene matches: 8. The CDR3 nucleotides are TGTGCCAGTAGTATGACCCCTAGGACAGGGGGCACAGATACGCAGTATTTT. Amino acid sequence: CASSMTPRTGGTDTQYF.

The chain couples TRBV14 to TRBJ1-4; unclear D gene. Germline values: CDR1 SGHDN, CDR2 FVKESK. This CDR3 has 15 amino acids. V was cut by 0 bases and J by 8 bases, with 13 bases left in between. The CDR3 protein is CASSQDWQAREKLFF. Here the CDR3 DNA reads TGTGCCAGCAGCCAAGATTGGCAGGCTAGGGAAAAACTGTTTTTT. Drawing the rest from reference TRBV14 and TRBJ1-4, the complete variable domain is EAGVTQFPSHSVIEKGQTVTLRCDPISGHDNLYWYRRVMGKEIKFLLHFVKESKQDESGMPNNRFLAERTGGTYSTLKVQPAELEDSGVYFCASSQDWQAREKLFFGSGTQLSVL.

The chain couples TRBV5-6 to TRBJ1-3; tentative D call: TRBD1 (6 bases). The length of the CDR3 is 15 residues. V gave up 0 bases and J gave up 4 bases, with 11 bases separating them. Germline V lookup: CDR1 SGHDT, CDR2 YYEEEE. CDR3 coding DNA: TGTGCCAGCAGCTTGGAAAAGGGGGGAGGAAACACCATATATTTT. Amino acids: CASSLEKGGGNTIYF.

The genes are TRBV6-1 and TRBJ2-1, with TRBD2 as a possible D gene (6 bases). Trimming took 5 bases from V and 10 from J, leaving 15 bases between them. This CDR3 is 13 amino acids long. The germline gives CDR1 MNHNS, CDR2 SASEGT. CDR3 DNA sequence: TGTGCCAGCAGTTTTTCGTCGGGAGACGAGCAGTTCTTC. It yields the protein CASSFSSGDEQFF.

This chain joins TRBV14 and TRBJ1-4; no clear D. The germline V gene encodes CDR1 SGHDN and CDR2 FVKESK. Trimming removed 1 base at V and 4 bases at J, with 7 bases between. The CDR3 consists of 14 residues. The CDR3 is CASSQGECNEKLFF. The CDR3 DNA sequence: TGTGCCAGCAGCCAAGGAGAATGTAATGAAAAACTGTTTTTT.

V usage is TRBV4-1 and J usage is TRBJ2-7, with 8 bases that match TRBD2. V was clipped by 3 bases and J by 2 bases; unmatched bases: 3. The germline V gene has CDR1 MGHRA and CDR2 YSYEKL. CDR3 length equals 14 residues. This chain's CDR3 is CASSQGLVPYEQYF. Written as DNA, the CDR3 is TGCGCCAGCAGCCAGGGACTAGTTCCCTACGAGCAGTACTTC.

The chain carries TRBV29-1 and TRBJ1-3; unclear D gene. Germline V gene lookup returns CDR1 SQVTM and CDR2 ANQGSEA. V was shortened by 2 bases and J by 3 bases, with 2 bases between the two germline ends. This CDR3 has 11 residues. CDR3 sequence: CSVENGNTIYF. The CDR3 region has the DNA TGCAGCGTTGAAAATGGAAACACCATATATTTT.

The chain carries TRBV27 and TRBJ1-1; no reliable D call. CDR3 length equals 13 residues. Germline loops: CDR1 MNHEY, CDR2 SMNVEV (reference sequence). Trimming pared 4 bases from V and 2 bases from J, leaving 8 bases between. CDR3 sequence: CASSSGKNTEAFF. CDR3 in DNA: TGTGCCAGCAGTTCGGGTAAAAACACTGAAGCTTTCTTT.

This sequence joins TRBV27 and TRBJ2-6, with 8 bases that match TRBD2. V was pared by 6 bases and J by 3 bases, with 10 bases of the junction left unmatched. This CDR3 is 17 amino acids long. Germline V CDR1 and CDR2: MNHEY, SMNVEV (reference sequence). CDR3 region: CASRPPGRGSGANVLTF. CDR3 nucleotides: TGTGCCAGCAGACCCCCCGGGAGGGGCAGTGGGGCCAACGTCCTGACTTTC. The complete variable domain, with remaining parts taken from reference TRBV27 and TRBJ2-6, reads EAQVTQNPRYLITVTGKKLTVTCSQNMNHEYMSWYRQDPGLGLRQIYYSMNVEVTDKGDVPEGYKVSRKEKRNFPLILESPSPNQTSLYFCASRPPGRGSGANVLTFGAGSRLTVL.

This clone was counted once. V usage is TRBV4-3 and J usage is TRBJ2-7; D possibly corresponds to TRBD1 (5 bases). There are 16 residues in the CDR3. Per the germline V gene, CDR1 is LGHNA and CDR2 is YSLEER. V lost 5 bases to trimming and J lost 6 bases, with 23 bases between them. The CDR3 is CASSRFVQGSLVEQYF. The CDR3 DNA follows: TGCGCCAGCAGCAGATTTGTGCAGGGCTCCCTGGTCGAGCAGTACTTC.

The chain employs TRBV28 and TRBJ2-7; TRBD2 matches at 13 bases. Trimming took 5 bases from V and 7 from J; bases not matched to a gene: 14. Germline values: CDR1 MDHEN, CDR2 SYDVKM. This CDR3 has 17 amino acids. CDR3: CASSPILAGGPRWEQYF. CDR3 nucleotide sequence: TGTGCCAGCAGTCCCATACTAGCGGGAGGGCCAAGGTGGGAGCAGTACTTC.

V gene TRBV29-1 combines with J gene TRBJ2-2, with no clear D. From germline, CDR1 is SQVTM and CDR2 ANQGSEA. The length of the CDR3 is 13 residues. Trimming left V 8 bases short and J 6 bases short, with 16 bases between. CDR3 protein: CSLLRSRPGELFF. DNA for the CDR3: TGCAGCCTCTTGAGAAGTCGACCCGGGGAGCTGTTTTTT.

This clone was recorded a few times. This chain joins TRBV10-3 and TRBJ2-2, with D perhaps assigned TRBD1 or TRBD2 (5 bases each). Trimming stripped 2 bases from V and 0 bases from J, with 19 bases between. CDR1 and CDR2 (germline): ENHRY, SYGVKD. The CDR3 loop spans 19 amino acids. The DNA of the CDR3 is TGTGCCATCAGTGAGATCTATTCGACAATGGGACCGAACACCGGGGAGCTGTTTTTT. This encodes CAISEIYSTMGPNTGELFF.

V and J are TRBV9 and TRBJ2-5, with a weak D call TRBD2 (6 bases). The assigned J gene may be wrong: the sequence end matches TRBJ2-7 better. Germline CDR1 SGDLS, CDR2 YYNGEE. This CDR3 has 14 residues. The CDR3 protein is CASMTGVSAYEQYF. In nucleotides, the CDR3 is TGTGCCAGCATGACGGGGGTATCAGCCTACGAGCAGTACTTC.

This sequence joins TRBV12-5 and TRBJ2-7; no firm D call. The CDR3 consists of 10 residues. Germline V gives CDR1 LGHNT, CDR2 FRNRAP. The CDR3 protein is CVPDGREQYF. In nucleotides, the CDR3 is TGTGTCCCAGACGGCCGGGAGCAGTACTTC.

This sequence joins TRBV9 and TRBJ2-1; D gene unclear. Germline V gene sequence: CDR1 SGDLS, CDR2 YYNGEE. The CDR3 sequence is 14 residues long. V was shortened by 4 bases and J by 5 bases, with 13 bases between the two germline ends. CDR3 nucleotides: TGTGCCAGCAGCAAAAAAGTCACCCACAATGAGCAGTTCTTC. Encoded protein: CASSKKVTHNEQFF.

The chain has TRBV18 and TRBJ2-7; perhaps D is TRBD1 or TRBD2 (6 bases each). Germline CDR1 and CDR2: KGHSH and LQKENI. This CDR3 has 14 amino acids. With 3 bases removed from V and 0 bases from J, the gap between germline ends came to 9 bases. The DNA of the CDR3 is TGTGCCAGCTCACCGGGGGGCCGCTCCTACGAGCAGTACTTC. It translates to CASSPGGRSYEQYF. Drawing the rest from reference TRBV18 and TRBJ2-7, the complete variable domain is NAGVMQNPRHLVRRRGQEARLRCSPMKGHSHVYWYRQLPEEGLKFMVYLQKENIIDESGMPKERFSAEFPKEGPSILRIQQVVRGDSAAYFCASSPGGRSYEQYFGPGTRLTVT.

This clone was found a few times. This rearrangement joins TRBV7-3 to TRBJ1-1; D is undetermined. Trimming cost V 2 bases and J 1 base, with 8 bases left between them. This CDR3 spans 14 amino acids. CDR1 is SGHTA, CDR2 FQGTGA, per germline. CDR3 sequence reads: CASSLQGRNTEAFF. Here the CDR3 DNA reads TGTGCCAGCAGCTTACAAGGCAGGAACACTGAAGCTTTCTTT.

The chain carries TRBV5-6 and TRBJ1-2; 7 bases align to TRBD1. With 0 bases clipped from V and 7 bases from J, the junction kept 9 bases outside the gene matches. The CDR3 totals 15 residues. CDR1 is SGHDT and CDR2 is YYEEEE in the germline V gene. This CDR3 reads CASSLGKGAVSGYTF. The CDR3 DNA reads TGTGCCAGCAGCTTGGGAAAGGGGGCCGTAAGTGGCTACACCTTC.

CDR3 amino acids: CASSSSTSGAYEQYF. CDR3 nucleotide sequence: TGTGCCAGCAGTTCCTCGACTAGCGGGGCCTACGAGCAGTACTTC. This chain connects TRBV28 to TRBJ2-7; 11 nucleotides agree with TRBD2. The junction had 4 bases not matched to a gene; V was cut back by 4 bases and J by 2 bases. The CDR3 is made up of 15 amino acids. Germline CDR1 is MDHEN and CDR2 is SYDVKM.

The DNA for the CDR3 is TGTGCCAGCAGCGCTAAAGGGCCACCGAGGGGCACAGATACGCAGTATTTT. It encodes CASSAKGPPRGTDTQYF. This chain uses TRBV7-9 with TRBJ2-3; D perhaps matches TRBD2 (5 bases). Germline V gene sequence: CDR1 SEHNR, CDR2 FQNEAQ (reference sequence). The CDR3 sequence is 17 residues long. The V gene lost 5 bases and the J gene lost 1 base, with 19 bases spanning the gap.